This entry features one T cell receptor (beta chain) sequence. Antigen: not known. Other DNA sequences in the sample encode the same CDR3. Cells designated naive CD8 were CD45RO-negative and were positively selected for CCR7, with terminally differentiated effector memory CD45RA+ cells excluded. These data come from a study of shared clonotypes between healthy human individuals. General study findings and limits: Clonotype sharing among donors likely depends on sequencing depth.

This CDR3 has 15 residues. V shed 5 bases and J 9 bases; nucleotides not matched to a gene: 6. Germline CDR1 SEHNR, CDR2 FQNEAQ (reference sequence). Profiled with immunoSEQ multiplex PCR; TCRdb holds only in-frame clones, not every one. The data hold millions of clones, with about 92% observed a single time. The sample was naive CD8+ T cells from PBMCs. The source of this sequence is a man younger than 35 in good health. Some clones in this sample may be carry-over from other donors' samples. The rearrangement joins TRBV7-9 to TRBJ2-1; 14 bases are shared with TRBD2. The CDR3 nucleotides are TGTGCCAGCAGCCCGGGACTAGCGGGAGAGGGTGAGCAGTTCTTC. Translating it yields CASSPGLAGEGEQFF.